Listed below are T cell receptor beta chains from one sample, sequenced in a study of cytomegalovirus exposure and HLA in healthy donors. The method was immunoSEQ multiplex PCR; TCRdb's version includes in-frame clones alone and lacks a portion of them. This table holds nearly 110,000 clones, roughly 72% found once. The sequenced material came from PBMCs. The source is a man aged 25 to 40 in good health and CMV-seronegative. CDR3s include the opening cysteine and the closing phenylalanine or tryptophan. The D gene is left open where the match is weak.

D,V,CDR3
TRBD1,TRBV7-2,CASSLPPGTGVMSYEQYF
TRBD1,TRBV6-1,CAISEEGAVGYGYTF
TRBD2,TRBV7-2,CASSLWAGGQETQYF
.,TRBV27,CASSSLTLYNEQFF
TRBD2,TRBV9,CASKRGGDTGELFF
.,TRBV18,CASSPRKVTDQPQHF
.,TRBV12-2,CASRLGTSGASDTQYF
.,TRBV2,CASSVEGHGGYTF
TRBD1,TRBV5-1,CASSLGDRGNTEAFF
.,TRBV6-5,CASSYQLPGVNDIQYF
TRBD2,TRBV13,CASSFGTSGELFF
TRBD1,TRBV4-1,CASSQAGGGWLQETQYF
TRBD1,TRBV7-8,CASSLLRTGGLSNGYTF
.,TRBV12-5,CASGLGPRGDSGNTIYF
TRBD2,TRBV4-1,CASSRLAGVGADTQYF
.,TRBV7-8,CASSPYRVSYNEQFF
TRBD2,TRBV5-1,CASSFGLAGPSSYNEQFF
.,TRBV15,CATSSSSYTQYF
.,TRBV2,CASSEELVGPLQGNGYTF
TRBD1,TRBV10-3,CAISDRGLTEAFF
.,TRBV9,CASSERQDSDTQYF
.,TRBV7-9,CASSMAGTLNQPQHF
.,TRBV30,CAWSVPGPGELFF
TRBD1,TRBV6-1,CASSEGGQGLYEQYF
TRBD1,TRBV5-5,CASSLGTGGFYGYTF
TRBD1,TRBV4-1,CASSRQTGVNTEAFF
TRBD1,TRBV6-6,CASSNFDRVNSPLHF
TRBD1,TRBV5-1,CASSRGQKNTGELFF
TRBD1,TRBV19,CASSTSRQGGEKLFF
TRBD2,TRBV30,CAWGTSGTDTQYF
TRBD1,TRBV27,CASSLSTGEAEAFF
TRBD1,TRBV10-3,CATTGAQNEKLFF
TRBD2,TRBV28,CASSVSGRIVYEQYF
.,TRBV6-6,CASSYLGEDTEAFF
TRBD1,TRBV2,CASRDRGIQFGYTF
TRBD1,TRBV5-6,CASSLDRDREQYF
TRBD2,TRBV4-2,CASSQDLRAGGSTDTQYF
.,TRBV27,CASSRATGGYEQYF
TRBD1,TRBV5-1,CASSPEWDRAGNEQYF
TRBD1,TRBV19,CASIQGQGAYGYTF
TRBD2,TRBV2,CASREASGVNTGELFF
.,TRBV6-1,CASSIYNEQFF